The clone carrying this TCR beta chain has a single count. How the authors handled the data: By means of reference gene primer amplification, nucleated cell counts were estimated. The data were produced by immunoSEQ multiplex PCR, yet TCRdb's version contains in-frame clones alone and is incomplete. The V and J calls and clone size come from that table; D and trimming were worked out from the DNA. This table holds about 250,000 clones, approximately 83% found once. This record comes from a study of blood T cell repertoires in COVID-19. Whole-study context: In each case, the material was cDNA or gDNA derived from T cells, B-cell-depleted T cells, or PBMCs.

Germline assignment: CDR1 MGHDK and CDR2 SYGVNS. This CDR3 has 14 residues. V was clipped by 0 bases and J by 6 bases, with 8 bases between them. The sample consisted of peripheral blood. The chain joins TRBV25-1 to TRBJ1-4; tentatively, D is TRBD1 (5 bases). The clonotype comes from a man in his fifties with active or convalescent COVID-19. The CDR3 region has the DNA TGTGCCAGCAGTGAATATGGGACTGATGAAAAACTGTTTTTT. Protein: CASSEYGTDEKLFF.